The following is a T cell receptor beta chain sequence with its context. Its antigen is as yet unknown. The same CDR3 is also encoded by other DNA sequences in this sample. This entry comes from a study of cytomegalovirus exposure and HLA in healthy donors. CDR1 and CDR2 from the germline V gene are LNHDA and SQIVND (reference sequence). V trimming: 8 bases; J trimming: 2 bases; junction bases outside the gene matches: 3. This CDR3 spans 13 amino acids. 13 Jbeta primers and 60 Vbeta primers were used for the PCR. Method: immunoSEQ multiplex PCR; TCRdb's copy keeps in-frame clones and lacks some. The sample includes 100,000 to 150,000 clones, roughly 80% of them seen just once. Study-level results: Follow-up analysis found HLA locus-dependent TCR association rates, highest for DRB1 and lowest for HLA-C. Diagnosis of cytomegalovirus status made by the classifier reportedly showed high specificity and sensitivity.

The genes are TRBV19 and TRBJ2-5; 9 bases map to TRBD1. This TCR came from a man aged 25 to 40 in good health and CMV-seropositive. Sequencing was done on a sample of PBMCs. Here the CDR3 DNA reads TGTGCCAGTGTGGGACAGGGTCAAGAGACCCAGTACTTC. Translating it yields CASVGQGQETQYF.